This TCR beta chain was identified during a study of CD8+CD57+ T cells in acquired aplastic anemia. Study details: Yields of DNA that came from sorted CD4+ and CD8+ cells averaged roughly 3.2 ug. In CD4+ cells, healthy donors produced an average of about 10.8 million reads.

Study results and limitations: Overlap between patients and controls comprised roughly 30 CD8+ CDR3 sequences.

For this clonotype: Its antigen is currently unknown.

Profiling that covered TCR beta VDJ and CDR3 relied on genomic DNA as its template. TCRdb used MiXCR to reprocess the reads, holding one entry per CDR3 protein. The data show just over 400,000 distinct CDR3 sequences, roughly 64% seen once. The sequence derives from a human donor in good health, serving as a control. The specimen was sorted CD4+, CD8+, or CD8+CD57+ T cells (not recorded which) from PBMCs.

The CDR3 reads CASSSGPEGETQYF. The CDR3, as DNA: TGTGCCAGCAGCTCCGGACCAGAGGGAGAGACCCAGTACTTC. The chain has TRBV7-8 and TRBJ2-5, with D maybe TRBD2 (5 bases). V gave up 4 bases and J gave up 4 bases, with 13 bases separating them. Germline V gene data show CDR1 as SGHVS and CDR2 as FQNEAQ. This CDR3 is built from 14 residues.